What follows are 32 T cell receptor beta chains derived from one specimen sequenced in a study of chronic HIV infection and antiretroviral therapy. TCRdb recomputed calls from the 5' RACE reads with MiXCR, one row per CDR3 protein. The data show some 37,000 distinct CDR3 sequences, with around 8.7% seen just once and 2.5% to 3.5% held by the top ten. The sequenced sample consisted of peripheral blood. The receptors were gathered from an adult who had HIV and had not received antiretroviral therapy, or was an uninfected healthy control (not recorded which).

This clonotype showed up just a few times. The V call is TRBV2, the J call TRBJ1-2, with TRBD1 identical over 9 bases. V was clipped by 1 base and J by 2 bases; unmatched bases: 2. The CDR3 spans 15 residues. Germline CDR1 and CDR2: SNHLY and FYNNEI. The CDR3 region has the DNA TGTGCCAGCAGTGAAGAAGGACAGGGGAACTATGGCTACACCTTC. This gives the protein CASSEEGQGNYGYTF. The variable domain in full, completed from reference TRBV2 and TRBJ1-2, reads EPEVTQTPSHQVTQMGQEVILRCVPISNHLYFYWYRQILGQKVEFLVSFYNNEISEKSEIFDDQFSVERPDGSNFTLKIRSTKLEDSAMYFCASSEEGQGNYGYTFGSGTRLTVV.

Concerning this clonotype itself: This may arise from a read error, as a much more abundant clone is one base away. This CDR3 reads CAWLNINTGELFF. CDR3 DNA: TGTGCCTGGTTGAACATTAACACCGGGGAGCTGTTTTTT. The V call is TRBV30, the J call TRBJ2-2, with D uncertain. This CDR3 is built from 13 residues. Deletions cut 5 bases from V and 2 bases from J, with 9 bases between. Per the germline V gene, CDR1 is GTSNPN and CDR2 is SVGIG (reference sequence).

There are many counts of this clonotype. The V call is TRBV20-1, the J call TRBJ2-1; 10 nucleotides align to TRBD2. Germline CDR1 and CDR2: DFQATT and SNEGSKA (reference sequence). The CDR3 has 14 residues. With V trimmed by 5 bases and J by 7 bases, 8 bases remained unmatched. The CDR3 is CSAPSGRASNEQFF. CDR3 coding DNA: TGCAGTGCTCCCAGCGGGAGGGCGAGTAATGAGCAGTTCTTC.

V gene TRBV28 combines with J gene TRBJ2-7; D might be TRBD2 (6 bases). This CDR3 contains 13 residues. Trimming pared 2 bases from V and 3 bases from J, leaving 8 bases between. Germline CDR1 is MDHEN and CDR2 is SYDVKM. The CDR3, as DNA: TGTGCCAGCAGTTTAGTTAGCGGCTACGAGCAGTACTTC. It is translated as CASSLVSGYEQYF.

At least ten counts were recorded for this clonotype. The chain couples TRBV28 to TRBJ2-4; perhaps TRBD1 as D (6 bases). CDR1 is MDHEN and CDR2 is SYDVKM in the germline V gene. Trimming removed 8 bases at V and 5 bases at J, with 16 bases between. This CDR3 region has 14 residues. The chain's CDR3 is CASGLTGGQNIQYF. The CDR3 nucleotides read TGTGCCAGCGGCCTGACAGGCGGGCAAAACATTCAGTACTTC.

V is TRBV28 and J is TRBJ1-1; D call uncertain. Germline V gene data show CDR1 as MDHEN and CDR2 as SYDVKM. V was cut by 3 bases and J by 2 bases, with 16 bases left in between. This CDR3 has 16 amino acids. The DNA of the CDR3 is TGTGCCAGCAGTTTTTCCTTCACGAGTCCTAACACTGAAGCTTTCTTT. Protein product: CASSFSFTSPNTEAFF.

This chain links TRBV7-2 with TRBJ1-1; D may be TRBD1 (5 bases). This CDR3 is 16 amino acids long. CDR1 and CDR2 from the germline V gene are SGHTA and FQGNSA. V lost 5 bases to trimming and J lost 1 base, with 17 bases between them. The DNA for the CDR3 is TGTGCCAGCAGCCAAAAACCACGGGGCACGAACACTGAAGCTTTCTTT. Amino acid sequence: CASSQKPRGTNTEAFF.

The rearrangement links TRBV28 to TRBJ1-2; D is possibly TRBD1 (5 bases). The CDR3 runs 12 residues. Per the germline V gene, CDR1 is MDHEN and CDR2 is SYDVKM. The V end lost 6 bases, the J end lost 3 bases, and 8 bases lay between the germline ends. This chain's CDR3 is CASRETDYGYTF. CDR3 DNA sequence: TGTGCCAGCAGAGAGACAGACTATGGCTACACCTTC.

The table lists this clonotype with many counts. Written as DNA, the CDR3 is TGTGCCAGCAGTTACCAGGGCGACTACGAGCAGTACTTC. This gives the protein CASSYQGDYEQYF. The rearrangement links TRBV6-5 to TRBJ2-7, with D tentatively TRBD1 (5 bases). The germline V gene encodes CDR1 MNHEY and CDR2 SVGAGI. V lost 2 bases and J lost 3, with 8 bases in between. The CDR3 consists of 13 residues.

The chain joins TRBV9 to TRBJ1-1; D is unclear. The CDR3 is 11 residues long. Germline values: CDR1 SGDLS, CDR2 YYNGEE. Trimming stripped 5 bases from V and 2 bases from J, with 4 bases between. CDR3 nucleotides: TGTGCCAGCAGTGATAACACTGAAGCTTTCTTT. It is translated as CASSDNTEAFF.

In this sample, this clonotype turned up many times. This rearrangement joins TRBV2 to TRBJ2-6, with D possibly being TRBD1 (6 bases). The CDR3 runs to 14 residues. V gave up 9 bases and J gave up 0 bases, with 9 bases separating them. Germline lookup yields CDR1 SNHLY and CDR2 FYNNEI. CDR3: CASNRDSGANVLTF. The CDR3 region has the DNA TGTGCCAGTAACAGGGACTCTGGGGCCAACGTCCTGACTTTC.

The CDR3 here is CASSERSAGGPWDTQYF. The CDR3 DNA sequence: TGTGCCAGCAGTGAAAGGTCCGCGGGAGGGCCGTGGGATACGCAGTATTTT. The J gene is TRBJ2-3, the V gene TRBV2, with TRBD2 matching over 9 bases. The germline V gene has CDR1 SNHLY and CDR2 FYNNEI. V shed 2 bases and J 6 bases; nucleotides not matched to a gene: 12. This CDR3 is 17 amino acids long.

This clonotype was seen only a few times. This rearrangement joins TRBV20-1 to TRBJ2-3; perhaps TRBD2 as D (6 bases). This CDR3 region has 11 residues. Trimming took off 6 bases at V and 10 bases at J, with 14 bases between the two ends. CDR1 and CDR2 from the germline V gene are DFQATT and SNEGSKA (reference sequence). The DNA of the CDR3 is TGCAGTGCCCCTCTTGGGGGGTCGCAGTATTTT. It yields the protein CSAPLGGSQYF.

This clonotype was recorded a few times. The V gene is TRBV20-1, the J gene TRBJ1-1; no firm D call. V gave up 5 bases and J gave up 3 bases, with 7 bases separating them. The length of the CDR3 is 11 residues. Per germline, CDR1 DFQATT and CDR2 SNEGSKA (reference sequence). CDR3 bases: TGCAGTGCTGCCCAGGACACTGAAGCTTTCTTT. Translated, it gives CSAAQDTEAFF.

This clonotype was recorded a few times. The rearrangement joins TRBV29-1 to TRBJ1-5; no clear D gene. Germline V gene sequence: CDR1 SQVTM, CDR2 ANQGSEA. V lost 5 bases, J lost 0 bases, and 8 bases lay in between. CDR3 size: 13 residues. CDR3 in DNA: TGCAGCGTTTCACGGGATAGCAATCAGCCCCAGCATTTT. This encodes CSVSRDSNQPQHF. Looking up the rest from reference TRBV29-1 and TRBJ1-5 gives the full variable domain: SAVISQKPSRDICQRGTSLTIQCQVDSQVTMMFWYRQQPGQSLTLIATANQGSEATYESGFVIDKFPISRPNLTFSTLTVSNMSPEDSSIYLCSVSRDSNQPQHFGDGTRLSIL.

This clonotype was observed a few times. CDR3 sequence reads: CASKGDSYTEAFF. The CDR3 DNA reads TGTGCCAGCAAAGGGGACTCATACACTGAAGCTTTCTTT. The rearrangement uses TRBV12-3 or TRBV12-4 and TRBJ1-1; perhaps TRBD1 as D (5 bases). This CDR3 spans 13 amino acids. The V end was cut by 7 bases, the J end by 3 bases, with 12 bases between.

In its sample, this clonotype was seen many times. The chain has TRBV28 and TRBJ2-1, with TRBD2 as a possible D gene (5 bases). Germline V CDR1 and CDR2: MDHEN, SYDVKM. The CDR3 is 14 amino acids. Trimming removed 3 bases at V and 5 bases at J, with 11 bases between. CDR3 sequence: CASSFSQTNNEQFF. The DNA for the CDR3 is TGTGCCAGCAGTTTCAGCCAGACTAACAATGAGCAGTTCTTC.

By share, this clonotype counts as medium-sized. The chain carries TRBV7-2 and TRBJ2-3, with D hard to call. The ends were cut back, 5 bases at V and 0 bases at J, with 3 bases in the middle. Per the germline V gene, CDR1 is SGHTA and CDR2 is FQGNSA. This CDR3 region has 12 residues. The CDR3 loop is CASSPSTDTQYF. The CDR3 DNA is TGTGCCAGCAGCCCGAGCACAGATACGCAGTATTTT.

This clonotype occurred a few times. The chain's CDR3 is CASSYTRDSYNEQFF. The CDR3 bases are TGTGCCAGCAGCTATACACGGGATTCCTACAATGAGCAGTTCTTC. The chain joins TRBV7-2 to TRBJ2-1; D may be TRBD2 (5 bases). The germline V gene has CDR1 SGHTA and CDR2 FQGNSA. V was shortened by 4 bases and J by 1 base, with 11 bases between the two germline ends. The CDR3 extends over 15 amino acids. Combining the CDR3 with reference TRBV7-2 and TRBJ2-1 gives the whole variable domain GAGVSQSPSNKVTEKGKDVELRCDPISGHTALYWYRQSLGQGLEFLIYFQGNSAPDKSGLPSDRFSAERTGGSVSTLTIQRTQQEDSAVYLCASSYTRDSYNEQFFGPGTRLTVL.

There are many counts of this clonotype. The rearrangement joins TRBV27 to TRBJ2-6, with a weak D call TRBD1 (6 bases). This CDR3 spans 16 amino acids. Trimming took off 5 bases at V and 0 bases at J, with 11 bases between the two ends. From germline, CDR1 is MNHEY and CDR2 SMNVEV (reference sequence). The CDR3 DNA reads as TGTGCCAGCAGTCCCGACAGGATCTCTGGGGCCAACGTCCTGACTTTC. Translated: CASSPDRISGANVLTF.

In the case of this clonotype: One junction end disagrees with the germline gene, perhaps due to a read error. The chain couples TRBV4-1 to TRBJ1-1, with D maybe TRBD1 (5 bases). The CDR3 length is 16 residues. Germline V gene sequence: CDR1 MGHRA, CDR2 YSYEKL. CDR3 protein: CASSQNQLMEDTETFF. As DNA, the CDR3 is TGCGCCAGCAGCCAAAATCAATTAATGGAGGACACTGAAACTTTCTTT.

The V call is TRBV2, the J call TRBJ2-7, with D perhaps matching TRBD1 (5 bases). V was clipped by 1 base and J by 3 bases, with 16 bases between them. The CDR3 contains 16 residues. CDR1 is SNHLY, CDR2 FYNNEI, per germline. The CDR3 sequence is CASSEGGARALYEQYF. The CDR3 DNA reads as TGTGCCAGCAGTGAAGGTGGGGCCAGGGCGCTCTACGAGCAGTACTTC. The variable domain in full, completed from reference TRBV2 and TRBJ2-7, reads EPEVTQTPSHQVTQMGQEVILRCVPISNHLYFYWYRQILGQKVEFLVSFYNNEISEKSEIFDDQFSVERPDGSNFTLKIRSTKLEDSAMYFCASSEGGARALYEQYFGPGTRLTVT.

There are many counts of this clonotype. The chain couples TRBV10-3 to TRBJ2-7, with 10 bases lining up with TRBD1. Germline CDR1 is ENHRY and CDR2 is SYGVKD. Losses at the gene ends were 8 bases for V and 3 bases for J; bases not matched to a gene: 4. The CDR3 is made up of 13 amino acids. CDR3 bases: TGTGCCATCGGGGGACAGGGGATCTACGAGCAGTACTTC. It translates to CAIGGQGIYEQYF.

This clonotype was counted ten times or more. This chain uses TRBV28 with TRBJ2-7; tentative D call: TRBD2 (6 bases). Germline V gene data show CDR1 as MDHEN and CDR2 as SYDVKM. The length of the CDR3 is 13 residues. Trimming removed 3 bases at V and 7 bases at J, with 13 bases between. CDR3 in DNA: TGTGCCAGCAGTTTGGAGGGCGAGAGAGAGCAGTACTTC. The encoded protein is CASSLEGEREQYF.

This clonotype was picked up a small number of times. The chain recombines TRBV4-2 with TRBJ2-7; TRBD2 is a possible D gene (5 bases). V gave up 3 bases and J gave up 4 bases, with 10 bases separating them. This CDR3 is built from 13 residues. From germline, CDR1 is LGHNA and CDR2 YNFKEQ. CDR3 nucleotides: TGTGCCAGCAGCCATGCCGGCGGGTACGAGCAGTACTTC. Amino acid sequence: CASSHAGGYEQYF.

The CDR3 loop reads CASSSGWANTEAFF. As DNA, the CDR3 is TGTGCCAGCAGTTCGGGTTGGGCAAACACTGAAGCTTTCTTT. The rearrangement uses TRBV27 and TRBJ1-1; D is unclear. The CDR3 runs to 14 residues. Per germline, CDR1 MNHEY and CDR2 SMNVEV (reference sequence). V dropped 4 bases and J dropped 2 bases, with 11 bases sitting between them.

This clonotype was seen a handful of times. The V call is TRBV29-1, the J call TRBJ1-2; D is possibly TRBD1 (6 bases). Deletions cut 0 bases from V and 4 bases from J, with 12 bases between. The CDR3 totals 14 residues. Germline V gene data show CDR1 as SQVTM and CDR2 as ANQGSEA. In DNA, the CDR3 is TGCAGCGTTGAAGATCAGGGGAGTCGCTATGGCTACACCTTC. As protein: CSVEDQGSRYGYTF.

This clonotype occurred a few times. V gene TRBV7-8 combines with J gene TRBJ1-5; D is uncertain. CDR1 and CDR2 (germline): SGHVS, FQNEAQ. CDR3 length: 13 residues. V lost 0 bases, J lost 8 bases, and 8 bases lay in between. The chain's CDR3 is CASSLAGLEPQHF. In DNA, the CDR3 is TGTGCCAGCAGCTTAGCCGGACTTGAGCCCCAGCATTTT. Supplemented by reference TRBV7-8 and TRBJ1-5, the full variable domain reads GAGVSQSPRYKVAKRGQDVALRCDPISGHVSLFWYQQALGQGPEFLTYFQNEAQLDKSGLPSDRFFAERPEGSVSTLKIQRTQQEDSAVYLCASSLAGLEPQHFGDGTRLSIL.

The chain links TRBV25-1 to TRBJ1-2, with a weak D call TRBD1 (5 bases). The ends were cut back, 8 bases at V and 4 bases at J, with 14 bases in the middle. The CDR3 length is 13 residues. CDR1 and CDR2 (germline): MGHDK, SYGVNS. CDR3 bases: TGTGCCAGCGGACCGGGACCTCTCTATGGCTACACCTTC. This translates into CASGPGPLYGYTF.

This clonotype was recorded a few times. This chain connects TRBV19 to TRBJ2-2; no clear D gene. The CDR3 totals 15 residues. V was shortened by 4 bases and J by 3 bases, with 12 bases between the two germline ends. Germline V gene data show CDR1 as LNHDA and CDR2 as SQIVND (reference sequence). The DNA for the CDR3 is TGTGCCAGTAGTACGGTCGCGGAAGACACCGGGGAGCTGTTTTTT. The encoded protein is CASSTVAEDTGELFF. Full variable domain (missing parts from reference TRBV19 and TRBJ2-2): DGGITQSPKYLFRKEGQNVTLSCEQNLNHDAMYWYRQDPGQGLRLIYYSQIVNDFQKGDIAEGYSVSREKKESFPLTVTSAQKNPTAFYLCASSTVAEDTGELFFGEGSRLTVL.

The V call is TRBV29-1, the J call TRBJ1-1; 7 bases agree with TRBD1. V trimming: 5 bases; J trimming: 6 bases; junction bases outside the gene matches: 12. Per the germline V gene, CDR1 is SQVTM and CDR2 is ANQGSEA. CDR3 size: 14 residues. CDR3 sequence (DNA): TGCAGCGTTCAGAGGGACAGTATGGCCCCTGAAGCTTTCTTT. Its translation is CSVQRDSMAPEAFF.

There are many counts of this clonotype. The rearrangement links TRBV4-1 to TRBJ2-1, with 8 bases fitting TRBD2. This CDR3 region has 18 residues. Germline CDR1 reads MGHRA; CDR2 reads YSYEKL. J lost 0 bases, V lost 4 bases, and 11 bases had no gene match. CDR3 residues: CASSRSASGFSSYNEQFF. The CDR3 DNA reads as TGCGCCAGCAGCCGATCAGCTAGCGGGTTCAGCTCCTACAATGAGCAGTTCTTC.